This T cell receptor beta chain derives from a study of blood T cell repertoires in COVID-19. Background on the study: PBMCs, B-cell-depleted T cells, or T cells were the source of the cDNA or gDNA that made up the material.

V was cut by 4 bases and J by 5 bases, with 11 bases left in between. Germline V gives CDR1 SGHTA, CDR2 FQGNSA. The CDR3 is made up of 14 amino acids. Participants reported their clinical history, and cohort assignment relied on those reports. How the authors handled the data: Amplification from reference gene primers served as the basis for estimated nucleated cell counts. Only in-frame clones appear in the TCRdb table, and some are missing; sequencing was by immunoSEQ multiplex PCR. The D gene and trimming were derived from the DNA, and the V and J assignments and clone size from that table. This table has about 150,000 clones, roughly four fifths appearing once.

Sequenced: PBMCs or T cells enriched from blood (not recorded which). The TCR originated in a woman between 45 and 60 years old with acute COVID-19. This sequence joins TRBV7-2 and TRBJ1-4; no clear D gene. The CDR3 region has the DNA TGTGCCAGCAGCTGGAGGTCCTCAAATGAAAAACTGTTTTTT. It specifies CASSWRSSNEKLFF.